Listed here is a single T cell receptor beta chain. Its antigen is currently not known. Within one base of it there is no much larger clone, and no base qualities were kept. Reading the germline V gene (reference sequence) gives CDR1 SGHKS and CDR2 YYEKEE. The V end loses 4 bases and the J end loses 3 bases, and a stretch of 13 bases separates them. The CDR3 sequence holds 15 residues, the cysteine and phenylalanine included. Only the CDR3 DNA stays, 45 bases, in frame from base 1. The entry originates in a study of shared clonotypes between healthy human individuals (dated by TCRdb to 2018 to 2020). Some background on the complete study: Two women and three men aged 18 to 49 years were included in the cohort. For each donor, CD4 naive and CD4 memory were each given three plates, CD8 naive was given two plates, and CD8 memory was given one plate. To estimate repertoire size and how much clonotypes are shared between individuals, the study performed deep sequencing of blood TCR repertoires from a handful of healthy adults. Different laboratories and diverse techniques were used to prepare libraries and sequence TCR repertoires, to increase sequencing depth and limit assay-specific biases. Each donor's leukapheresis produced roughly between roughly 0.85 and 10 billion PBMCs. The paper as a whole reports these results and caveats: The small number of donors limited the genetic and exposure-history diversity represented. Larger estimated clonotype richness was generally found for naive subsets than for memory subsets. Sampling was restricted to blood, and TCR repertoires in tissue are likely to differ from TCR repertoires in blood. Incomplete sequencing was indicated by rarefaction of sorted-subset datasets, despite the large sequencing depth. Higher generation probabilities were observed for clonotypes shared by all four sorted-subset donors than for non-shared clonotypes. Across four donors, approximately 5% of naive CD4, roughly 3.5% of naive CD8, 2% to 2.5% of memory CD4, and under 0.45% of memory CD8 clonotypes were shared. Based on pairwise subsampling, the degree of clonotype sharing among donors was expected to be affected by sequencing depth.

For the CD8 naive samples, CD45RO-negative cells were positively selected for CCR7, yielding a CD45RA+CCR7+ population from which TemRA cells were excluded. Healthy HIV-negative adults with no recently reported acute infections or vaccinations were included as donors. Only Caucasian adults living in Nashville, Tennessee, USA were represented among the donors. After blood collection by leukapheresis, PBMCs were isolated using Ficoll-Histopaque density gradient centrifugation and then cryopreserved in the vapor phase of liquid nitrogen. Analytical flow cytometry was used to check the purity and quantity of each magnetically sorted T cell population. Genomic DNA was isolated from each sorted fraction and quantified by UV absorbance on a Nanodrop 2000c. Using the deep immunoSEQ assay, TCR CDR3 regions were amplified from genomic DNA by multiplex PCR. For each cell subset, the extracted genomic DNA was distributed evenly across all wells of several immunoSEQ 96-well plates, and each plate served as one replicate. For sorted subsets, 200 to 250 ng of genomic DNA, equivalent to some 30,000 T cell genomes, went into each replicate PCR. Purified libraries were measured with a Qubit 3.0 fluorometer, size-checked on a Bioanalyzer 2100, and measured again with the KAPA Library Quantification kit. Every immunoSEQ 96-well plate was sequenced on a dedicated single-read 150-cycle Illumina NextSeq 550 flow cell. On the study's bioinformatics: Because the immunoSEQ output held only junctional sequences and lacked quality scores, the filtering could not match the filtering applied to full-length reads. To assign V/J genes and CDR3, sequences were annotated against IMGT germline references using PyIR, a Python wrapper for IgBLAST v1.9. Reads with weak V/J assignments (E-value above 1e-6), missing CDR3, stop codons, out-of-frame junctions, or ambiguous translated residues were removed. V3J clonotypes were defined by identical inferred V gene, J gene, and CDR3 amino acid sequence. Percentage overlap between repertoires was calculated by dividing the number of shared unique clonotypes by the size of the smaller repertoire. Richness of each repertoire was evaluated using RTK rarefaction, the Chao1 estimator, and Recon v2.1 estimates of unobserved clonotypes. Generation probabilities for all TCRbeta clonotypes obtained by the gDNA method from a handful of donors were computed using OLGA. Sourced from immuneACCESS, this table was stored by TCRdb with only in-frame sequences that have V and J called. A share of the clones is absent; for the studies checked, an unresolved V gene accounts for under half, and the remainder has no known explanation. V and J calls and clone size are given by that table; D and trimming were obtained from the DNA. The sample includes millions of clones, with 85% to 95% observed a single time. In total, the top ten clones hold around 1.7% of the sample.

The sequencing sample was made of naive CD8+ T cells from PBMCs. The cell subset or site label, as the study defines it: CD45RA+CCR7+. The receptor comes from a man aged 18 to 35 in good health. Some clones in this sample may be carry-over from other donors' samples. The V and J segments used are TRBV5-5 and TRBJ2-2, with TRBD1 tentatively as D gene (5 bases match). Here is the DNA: TGTGCCAGCAGCCCCGGCAGGGCCGACACCGGGGAGCTGTTTTTT. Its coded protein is CASSPGRADTGELFF.